The 4 T cell receptor beta chains below were found in one sample sequenced in a study of T cells in Graves' hyperthyroidism and ophthalmopathy. RNA transcripts served as the template for amplifying TCR beta CDR3 regions. The HTBI primer set was used in a first-round RT-PCR of the TCR CDR3. TCRdb passed the multiplex PCR reads through MiXCR, listing each CDR3 protein once. The sample yields hundreds of thousands of distinct CDR3 sequences, roughly 13% seen once. Sequences were obtained from blood. These receptors were obtained from a woman between 18 and 29 years old with Graves' hyperthyroidism.

The rearrangement links TRBV11-2 to TRBJ1-4; D is unclear. The CDR3 extends over 16 amino acids. Germline V gene lookup returns CDR1 SGHAT and CDR2 FQNNGV. V lost 3 bases and J 1 base, leaving 12 bases between the germline ends. The CDR3 reads CASSLKGLLTNEKLFF. In nucleotides, the CDR3 is TGTGCCAGCAGCTTGAAGGGCTTATTAACTAATGAAAAACTGTTTTTT.

In this sample, this clonotype turned up many times. V usage is TRBV7-9 and J usage is TRBJ1-1; the match to TRBD1 covers 7 bases. This CDR3 contains 13 residues. Trimming took 2 bases from V and 7 from J; bases not matched to a gene: 4. CDR1 is SEHNR, CDR2 FQNEAQ, per germline (reference sequence). CDR3 sequence: CASSLIQGGEAFF. The CDR3 nucleotides are TGTGCCAGCAGCTTAATCCAGGGGGGTGAAGCTTTCTTT.

This clonotype was counted ten times or more. This chain uses TRBV20-1 with TRBJ2-1; 11 bases line up with TRBD2. Germline CDR1 is DFQATT and CDR2 is SNEGSKA (reference sequence). The CDR3 covers 15 residues. CDR3 loop: CSTKHTSGSMDEQFF. The CDR3 region has the DNA TGCAGCACCAAACACACTAGCGGGAGTATGGATGAGCAGTTCTTC.

There are many counts of this clonotype. The chain employs TRBV5-5 and TRBJ1-4; D perhaps matches TRBD1 (6 bases). With 1 base removed from V and 7 bases from J, the gap between germline ends came to 11 bases. The CDR3 loop spans 14 amino acids. Germline values: CDR1 SGHKS, CDR2 YYEKEE (reference sequence). The chain's CDR3 is CASSLTGWGEKLFF. The DNA of the CDR3 is TGTGCCAGCAGCTTGACAGGGTGGGGTGAAAAACTGTTTTTT.